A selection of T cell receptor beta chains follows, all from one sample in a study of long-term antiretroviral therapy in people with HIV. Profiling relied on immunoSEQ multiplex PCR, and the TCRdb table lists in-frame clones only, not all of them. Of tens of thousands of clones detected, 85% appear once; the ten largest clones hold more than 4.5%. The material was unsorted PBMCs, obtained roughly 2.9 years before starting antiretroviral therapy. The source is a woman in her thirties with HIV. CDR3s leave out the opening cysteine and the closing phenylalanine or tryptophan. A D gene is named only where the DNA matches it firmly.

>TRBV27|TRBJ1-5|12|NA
ASSFQWGNQPQH
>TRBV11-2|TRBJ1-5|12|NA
ASSLDRSNQPQH
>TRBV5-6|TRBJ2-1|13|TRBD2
ASSKTGGSYNEQF
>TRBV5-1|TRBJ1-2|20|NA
ASSSVEDRTHAYLHSNYGYT
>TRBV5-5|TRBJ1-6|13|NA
ASSHGTADNSPLH
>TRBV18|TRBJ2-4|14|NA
ASSPPWEVAKNIQY
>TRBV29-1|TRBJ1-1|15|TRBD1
SVELDYTFYRGTEAF
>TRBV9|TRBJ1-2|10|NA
ASSARGNGYT
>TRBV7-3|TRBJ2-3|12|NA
ASSPERPTDTQY
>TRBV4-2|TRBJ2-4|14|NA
ASSLTRPGGENIQY
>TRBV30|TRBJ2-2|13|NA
AWSPISFSPGELF
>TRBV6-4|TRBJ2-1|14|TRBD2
ASSRETSGGAEEQF
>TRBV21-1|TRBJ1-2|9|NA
ASSKPGGYT
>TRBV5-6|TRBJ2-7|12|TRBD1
ASSRDRSSYEQY
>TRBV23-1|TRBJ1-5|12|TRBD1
ASRKDRGHQPQH
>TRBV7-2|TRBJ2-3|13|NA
ASSLWSQGTDTQY
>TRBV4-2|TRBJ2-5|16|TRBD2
ASSQSGLAGEVTETQY
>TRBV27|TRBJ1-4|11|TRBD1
ASSFNRGGELF
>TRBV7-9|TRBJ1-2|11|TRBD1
ASSFDDRGVYT
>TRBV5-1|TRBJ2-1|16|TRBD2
ASSSLGESGGYLHEQF
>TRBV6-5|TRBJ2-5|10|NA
ASSQGSETQY
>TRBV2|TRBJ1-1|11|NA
ASSDPLHTEAF
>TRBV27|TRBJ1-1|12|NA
ASSLSPGNTEAF
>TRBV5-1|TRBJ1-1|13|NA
ASSLTRATGTEAF
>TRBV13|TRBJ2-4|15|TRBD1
ASSLRGQGIVKNIQY
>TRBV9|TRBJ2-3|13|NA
ASSVGGVYTDTQY
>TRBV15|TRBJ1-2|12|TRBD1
ATSRDQGETGYT
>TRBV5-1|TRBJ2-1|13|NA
ASSLETGSYNEQF
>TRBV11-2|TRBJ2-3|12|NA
ASSLIGITDTQY
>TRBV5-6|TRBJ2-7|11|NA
ASSRANSGEQY
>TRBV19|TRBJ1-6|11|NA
ASGASGNSPLH
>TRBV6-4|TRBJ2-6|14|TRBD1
ASSDRGLGGANVLT
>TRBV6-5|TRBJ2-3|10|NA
ASKGTGYTQY
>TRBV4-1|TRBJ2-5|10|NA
ASSGHGGTQY
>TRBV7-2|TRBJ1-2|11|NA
ASSPTPGGGYT
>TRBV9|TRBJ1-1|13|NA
ASRPWRNMNTEAF
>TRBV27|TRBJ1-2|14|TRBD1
ASSPDPGTGNYGYT
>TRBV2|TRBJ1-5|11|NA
ASNQEGTQPQH
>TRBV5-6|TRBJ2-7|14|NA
ASSLGGWGGHHEQY
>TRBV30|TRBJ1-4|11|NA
AWSANLNEKLF
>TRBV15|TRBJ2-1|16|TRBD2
ATSRASGGASDYNEQF